Below are 8 T cell receptor beta chains sequenced from a single sample in a study of blood T cell repertoires in COVID-19. The protocol was immunoSEQ multiplex PCR, while the TCRdb copy is restricted to in-frame clones and leaves out a portion. The sample records around 250,000 clones, around 84% being singletons. The sample taken for sequencing was PBMCs or T cells enriched from blood (not recorded which). Source of these receptors: a man aged 18 to 35 who had recovered from COVID-19.

This chain links TRBV19 with TRBJ2-5; TRBD1 matches 7 bases. Looked up from germline, CDR1 is LNHDA and CDR2 is SQIVND (reference sequence). J was trimmed by 3 bases and V by 5 bases; bases with no gene match: 6. The CDR3 covers 14 residues. The CDR3 DNA sequence: TGTGCCAGTAGTCCCCTGACAGGGAAAGAGACCCAGTACTTC. Translated, it gives CASSPLTGKETQYF.

The chain uses TRBV7-9 and TRBJ2-3, with D perhaps TRBD2 (5 bases). Trimming removed 1 base at V and 4 bases at J, with 18 bases between. CDR3 size: 17 residues. Looked up from germline, CDR1 is SEHNR and CDR2 is FQNEAQ (reference sequence). CDR3 region: CASSLGRQEVTADTQYF. The CDR3 DNA sequence: TGTGCCAGCAGCTTAGGGCGGCAGGAGGTTACTGCAGATACGCAGTATTTT.

The V gene is TRBV24-1, the J gene TRBJ2-1, with 12 bases identical to TRBD2. V lost 4 bases, J lost 4 bases, and 7 bases stayed unmatched. The CDR3 is made up of 17 amino acids. Germline values: CDR1 KGHDR, CDR2 SFDVKD. CDR3 nucleotide sequence: TGTGCCACCAGTGACCCAAAACTAGCGGGAGGATACAATGAGCAGTTCTTC. Translated: CATSDPKLAGGYNEQFF.

The genes are TRBV15 and TRBJ1-3; a weak D match, TRBD1 (5 bases). The CDR3 runs 14 residues. V was shortened by 8 bases and J by 0 bases, with 11 bases between the two germline ends. CDR1 LNHNV and CDR2 YYDKDF come from the germline V gene (reference sequence). The CDR3 DNA reads as TGTGCCACCGCATACAGGTACTCTGGAAACACCATATATTTT. The encoded protein is CATAYRYSGNTIYF.

This chain connects TRBV24-1 to TRBJ2-7; 7 bases line up with TRBD1. The J segment lost 0 bases and the V segment lost 3 bases, leaving 10 bases of the junction unmatched. This CDR3 contains 17 residues. The germline gives CDR1 KGHDR, CDR2 SFDVKD. The CDR3 DNA follows: TGTGCCACCAGTGATCGGTCGGAGGACAGGAGCTCCTACGAGCAGTACTTC. Translating gives CATSDRSEDRSSYEQYF.

V is TRBV6-6 and J is TRBJ1-5; D call uncertain. Per the germline V gene, CDR1 is MNHNY and CDR2 is SVGAGI (reference sequence). This CDR3 has 14 residues. V lost 2 bases to trimming and J lost 7 bases, with 12 bases between them. In DNA form, the CDR3 reads TGTGCCAGCAGTTACCGGACCCGAGGGCAGCCCCAGCATTTT. Its translation is CASSYRTRGQPQHF.

The chain uses TRBV27 and TRBJ2-7; 7 bases fit TRBD1. J lost 5 bases, V lost 2 bases, and 9 bases had no gene match. CDR3 size: 15 residues. Germline assignment: CDR1 MNHEY and CDR2 SMNVEV (reference sequence). In DNA, the CDR3 is TGTGCCAGCAGTTTAAGACAGGGATTCTGGAACGAGCAGTACTTC. Its translation is CASSLRQGFWNEQYF.

The V and J genes are TRBV28 and TRBJ1-3, with no clear D. The V gene lost 5 bases and the J gene lost 7 bases, with 15 bases spanning the gap. The CDR3 runs 14 residues. Looked up from germline, CDR1 is MDHEN and CDR2 is SYDVKM. The CDR3: CASSPPVQRNTIYF. The CDR3 coding sequence is TGTGCCAGCAGTCCACCGGTCCAGCGGAACACCATATATTTT.